A selection of T cell receptor beta chains follows, all from one sample in a study of Ad26.COV2.S vaccination and SARS-CoV-2 variants. The repertoire was sequenced with immunoSEQ multiplex PCR; TCRdb's copy has only in-frame clones and lacks some. The table includes around 320,000 clones, around 86% detected once. The source was peripheral blood, collected in a trial of Ad26.COV2.S vaccine versus placebo. These receptors came from a person aged 18 to 59 who received the Ad26.COV2.S COVID-19 vaccine or a placebo. The CDR3 runs from the conserved cysteine through the conserved F or W. The D gene is left open where the match is weak. Expanded clones are given a class, and other clones once, few, many or no size at all.

J: TRBJ2-7
size: once
V: TRBV15
D: .
DNA: TGTGCCACCAGCAGAGGGGGCGTAGGGTACGAGCAGTACTTC
CDR3: CATSRGGVGYEQYF

J: TRBJ2-1
size: .
V: TRBV5-8
D: TRBD1
DNA: TGTGCCAGCAGCTTGGGACAGGGGGGGTTCTTC
CDR3: CASSLGQGGFF

J: TRBJ2-7
size: few
V: TRBV5-1
D: .
DNA: TGCGCCAGCAGCTTGGCCGGAGGTAGGAGGGACGAGCAGTACTTC
CDR3: CASSLAGGRRDEQYF

J: TRBJ2-3
size: .
V: TRBV18
D: .
DNA: TGTGCCAGCTCATGGGACTCTACGCAAGATACGCAGTATTTT
CDR3: CASSWDSTQDTQYF

J: TRBJ2-7
size: .
V: TRBV19
D: TRBD1
DNA: TGTGCCAGAACCACGGGACAGAAGAGATCCTACGAGCAGTACTTC
CDR3: CARTTGQKRSYEQYF

J: TRBJ1-5
size: .
V: TRBV28
D: .
DNA: TGTGCCAGCAGTTTTTCCGGCAGAGATAGCAATCAGCCCCAGCATTTT
CDR3: CASSFSGRDSNQPQHF

J: TRBJ1-6
size: few
V: TRBV19
D: TRBD1
DNA: TGTGCCAGTAGTACAGGACAGGGGATTTCACCCCTCCACTTT
CDR3: CASSTGQGISPLHF

J: TRBJ2-1
size: .
V: TRBV5-1
D: .
DNA: TGCGCCAGCGCGACTGGACGGAACTACAATGAGCAGTTCTTC
CDR3: CASATGRNYNEQFF

J: TRBJ2-3
size: .
V: TRBV4-2
D: .
DNA: TGTGCCAGCAGCCAAGGCCCTGGCGGGGGCCGCACAGATACGCAGTATTTT
CDR3: CASSQGPGGGRTDTQYF

J: TRBJ2-3
size: .
V: TRBV6-6
D: TRBD1
DNA: TGTGCCAGCAGTTTCCAGGACAGGGTCCCAGATACGCAGTATTTT
CDR3: CASSFQDRVPDTQYF

J: TRBJ2-3
size: .
V: TRBV10-3
D: TRBD2
DNA: TGTGCCATCAGTGACGGGGGGGCTAGCACAGATACGCAGTATTTT
CDR3: CAISDGGASTDTQYF

J: TRBJ1-6
size: .
V: TRBV5-1
D: .
DNA: TGCGCCAGCAGCTTGGAAGGAGCAGATAATTCACCCCTCCACTTT
CDR3: CASSLEGADNSPLHF

J: TRBJ1-1
size: .
V: TRBV18
D: .
DNA: TGTGCCAGCTCACCAGAACTGGTGAACACTGAAGCTTTCTTT
CDR3: CASSPELVNTEAFF

J: TRBJ2-7
size: .
V: TRBV7-2
D: .
DNA: TGTGCCAGCAGTTATCGTACAGGGAGGAGCTCCTACGAGCAGTACTTC
CDR3: CASSYRTGRSSYEQYF

J: TRBJ2-7
size: .
V: TRBV9
D: .
DNA: TGTGCCAGCAGCGTAGATTTGGGTTCACGCTACGAGCAGTACTTC
CDR3: CASSVDLGSRYEQYF

J: TRBJ2-2
size: .
V: TRBV4-1
D: TRBD1
DNA: TGCGCCAGCAGCCAAGATTTTGGGACAGTCACCGGGGAGCTGTTTTTT
CDR3: CASSQDFGTVTGELFF

J: TRBJ2-7
size: .
V: TRBV6-5
D: TRBD2
DNA: TGTGCCAGCAAGACAGGACTAGCGGGGTCCTACGAGCAGTACTTC
CDR3: CASKTGLAGSYEQYF

J: TRBJ2-3
size: .
V: TRBV5-5
D: TRBD1
DNA: TGTGCCAGCAGCGGGGACAGGGGATGGGATACGCAGTATTTT
CDR3: CASSGDRGWDTQYF

J: TRBJ1-2
size: .
V: TRBV5-1
D: .
DNA: TGCGCCAGCAGCTTCCAGGGCGACGGCTACACCTTC
CDR3: CASSFQGDGYTF

J: TRBJ2-7
size: .
V: TRBV6-1
D: .
DNA: TGTGCCAGCAGTGAGGAACAGTCCCCCTTTGACGAGCAGTACTTC
CDR3: CASSEEQSPFDEQYF

J: TRBJ1-4
size: .
V: TRBV12-3/TRBV12-4
D: TRBD1
DNA: TGTGCCAGCAGCCGGACAGGGGGAGAAAAACTGTTTTTT
CDR3: CASSRTGGEKLFF

J: TRBJ1-1
size: .
V: TRBV9
D: .
DNA: TGTGCCAGCAGCGCCAGGGGCGTGAACACTGAAGCTTTCTTT
CDR3: CASSARGVNTEAFF

J: TRBJ2-7
size: .
V: TRBV4-2
D: TRBD1
DNA: TGTGCCAGCAGCCAAGAATTTTGGCAGGGGGTTAGCGAGCAGTACTTC
CDR3: CASSQEFWQGVSEQYF

J: TRBJ1-3
size: .
V: TRBV3-1/TRBV3-2
D: .
DNA: TGTGCCAGCAGCCAAGAGCGGGGGTTTCCCGGGCGTGACACCATATATTTT
CDR3: CASSQERGFPGRDTIYF

J: TRBJ1-5
size: once
V: TRBV10-3
D: .
DNA: TGTGCCATCAGAAGAGCGGGGGGCAATCAGCCCCAGCATTTT
CDR3: CAIRRAGGNQPQHF

J: TRBJ2-1
size: .
V: TRBV11-3
D: .
DNA: TGTGCCAGCAGCTTAGCAGGGGGGGTCTCCAATGAGCAGTTCTTC
CDR3: CASSLAGGVSNEQFF

J: TRBJ2-3
size: .
V: TRBV24-1
D: .
DNA: TGTGCCACCAGTGATTTGCGCACAGATACGCAGTATTTT
CDR3: CATSDLRTDTQYF

J: TRBJ1-2
size: .
V: TRBV11-2
D: .
DNA: TGTGCCAGCAGCCCAGCTCAGGCTAACTATGGCTACACCTTC
CDR3: CASSPAQANYGYTF

J: TRBJ1-2
size: .
V: TRBV6-6
D: .
DNA: TGTGCCAGCAGCCCCCTGCCAGGGATCGGTGGCTACACCTTC
CDR3: CASSPLPGIGGYTF

J: TRBJ1-2
size: once
V: TRBV3-1/TRBV3-2
D: TRBD1
DNA: TGTGCCAGCAGCCCCTCGGCGGGACAGGGATATGACTATGGCTACACCTTC
CDR3: CASSPSAGQGYDYGYTF

J: TRBJ1-2
size: .
V: TRBV19
D: .
DNA: TGTGCCAGTAGCCGGGAAGGACTGAACTATGGCTACACCTTC
CDR3: CASSREGLNYGYTF

J: TRBJ1-2
size: once
V: TRBV6-6
D: .
DNA: TGTGCCAGCAGTTACGAAGACGCTCTTTTTGGCTACACCTTC
CDR3: CASSYEDALFGYTF

J: TRBJ2-2
size: .
V: TRBV30
D: TRBD2
DNA: TGTGCCTGTTCCCCCAGTGGACTAGCGGGGGGGGAGCTGTTTTTT
CDR3: CACSPSGLAGGELFF

J: TRBJ2-3
size: .
V: TRBV2
D: TRBD2
DNA: TGTGCCAGCAGCTTCCCGGGACTAGCGGCGGCAGATACGCAGTATTTT
CDR3: CASSFPGLAAADTQYF

J: TRBJ2-7
size: .
V: TRBV6-2/TRBV6-3
D: .
DNA: TGTGCCAGCAGTAGCGATTTAATGGTTACCTACGAGCAGTACTTC
CDR3: CASSSDLMVTYEQYF

J: TRBJ1-1
size: .
V: TRBV2
D: .
DNA: TGTGCCAGCGGTCATAGTAACACTGAAGCTTTCTTT
CDR3: CASGHSNTEAFF

J: TRBJ1-5
size: .
V: TRBV30
D: .
DNA: TGTGCCTGGAGCACCCACCCAGGAGAGCCCCAGCATTTT
CDR3: CAWSTHPGEPQHF

J: TRBJ1-3
size: .
V: TRBV4-2
D: TRBD1
DNA: TGTGCCAGCAGCCAATCGCGGACAGGGGCTGGAAACACCATATATTTT
CDR3: CASSQSRTGAGNTIYF

J: TRBJ1-2
size: .
V: TRBV5-1
D: TRBD1
DNA: TGCGCCAGCAGCGGGGGGGACAGTAACTACTATGGCTACACCTTC
CDR3: CASSGGDSNYYGYTF

J: TRBJ1-1
size: .
V: TRBV7-3
D: .
DNA: TGTGCCAGCGGCCTTAAAGAAACAGAGAAGCTATTCTTT
CDR3: CASGLKETEKLFF

J: TRBJ1-5
size: .
V: TRBV28
D: .
DNA: TGTGCCAGCAGTTTCACGGGACTCAATCAGCCCCAGCATTTT
CDR3: CASSFTGLNQPQHF

J: TRBJ2-7
size: .
V: TRBV5-4
D: TRBD1
DNA: TGTGCCAGCAGCTATAACCGGGACAGGGGATTCTACGAGCAGTACTTC
CDR3: CASSYNRDRGFYEQYF

J: TRBJ2-7
size: .
V: TRBV11-1
D: TRBD1
DNA: TGTGCCAGCAGCGCGGGACAGGGAGTCGAGCAGTACTTC
CDR3: CASSAGQGVEQYF

J: TRBJ1-5
size: .
V: TRBV19
D: .
DNA: TGTGCCAGTAGTATAGGGGGAAATCAGCCCCAGCATTTT
CDR3: CASSIGGNQPQHF

J: TRBJ1-6
size: once
V: TRBV30
D: .
DNA: TGTGCCTGGAGTCACCAGGGTTCACCCCTCCACTTT
CDR3: CAWSHQGSPLHF

J: TRBJ2-7
size: .
V: TRBV2
D: TRBD2
DNA: TGTGCCAGCAGAGAGCGGGGTGGCTCCTACGAGCAGTACTTC
CDR3: CASRERGGSYEQYF

J: TRBJ2-2
size: .
V: TRBV7-8
D: .
DNA: TGTGCCAGCAGCTTAGTCTCCAAAGACACCGGGGAGCTGTTTTTT
CDR3: CASSLVSKDTGELFF

J: TRBJ1-1
size: once
V: TRBV30
D: .
DNA: TGTGCCTGGAGTGGGCCCGGGACAAACACTGAAGCTTTCTTT
CDR3: CAWSGPGTNTEAFF

J: TRBJ2-5
size: .
V: TRBV11-2
D: .
DNA: TGTGCCAGCAGCTTGTTAGGGGTCGAGACCCAGTACTTC
CDR3: CASSLLGVETQYF

J: TRBJ1-5
size: .
V: TRBV5-1
D: TRBD1
DNA: TGCGCCAGCAGCTTAGCAGGGGGTAGCAATCAGCCCCAGCATTTT
CDR3: CASSLAGGSNQPQHF

J: TRBJ2-2
size: .
V: TRBV12-3/TRBV12-4
D: .
DNA: TGTGCCAGCAGTTTGGGACTTGGGGAGCTGTTTTTT
CDR3: CASSLGLGELFF

J: TRBJ2-2
size: .
V: TRBV30
D: .
DNA: TGTGCCTGGAGTACAGGGGGGGTCGGGGAGCTGTTTTTT
CDR3: CAWSTGGVGELFF

J: TRBJ2-3
size: .
V: TRBV11-2
D: TRBD2
DNA: TGTGCCAGCAGCTCCGAGCGGGGAAGCACAGATACGCAGTATTTT
CDR3: CASSSERGSTDTQYF

J: TRBJ1-1
size: .
V: TRBV30
D: TRBD1
DNA: TGTGCCTGGAACGACCCGGGACAGACTGAAGCTTTCTTT
CDR3: CAWNDPGQTEAFF